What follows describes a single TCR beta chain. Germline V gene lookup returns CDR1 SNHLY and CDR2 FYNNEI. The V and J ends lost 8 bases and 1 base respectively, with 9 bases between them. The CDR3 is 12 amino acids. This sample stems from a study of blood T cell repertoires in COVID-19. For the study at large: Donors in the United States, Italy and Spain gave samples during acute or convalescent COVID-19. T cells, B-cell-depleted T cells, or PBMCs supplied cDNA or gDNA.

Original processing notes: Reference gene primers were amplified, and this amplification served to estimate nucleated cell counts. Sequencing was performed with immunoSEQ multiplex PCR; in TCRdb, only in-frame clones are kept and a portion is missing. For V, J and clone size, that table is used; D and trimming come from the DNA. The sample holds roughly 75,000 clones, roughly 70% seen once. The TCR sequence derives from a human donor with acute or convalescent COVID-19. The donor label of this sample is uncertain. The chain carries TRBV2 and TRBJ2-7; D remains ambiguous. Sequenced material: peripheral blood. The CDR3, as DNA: TGTGCCAGCTCTTCGCGGTCCTACGAGCAGTACTTC. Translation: CASSSRSYEQYF.